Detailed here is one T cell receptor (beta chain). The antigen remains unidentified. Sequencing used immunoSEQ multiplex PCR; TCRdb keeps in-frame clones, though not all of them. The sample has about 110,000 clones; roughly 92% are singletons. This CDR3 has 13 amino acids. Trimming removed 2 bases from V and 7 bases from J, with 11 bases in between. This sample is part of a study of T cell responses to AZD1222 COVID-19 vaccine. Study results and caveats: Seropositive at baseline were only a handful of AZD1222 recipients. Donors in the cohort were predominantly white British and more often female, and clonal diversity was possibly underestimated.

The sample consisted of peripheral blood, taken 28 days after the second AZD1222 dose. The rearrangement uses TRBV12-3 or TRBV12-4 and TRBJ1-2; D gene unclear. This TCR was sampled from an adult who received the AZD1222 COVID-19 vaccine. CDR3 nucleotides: TGTGCCAGCAGTTTACCTGAAGAGGGTGGCTACACCTTC. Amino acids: CASSLPEEGGYTF.